The present T cell receptor beta chain was sequenced within a study of T cell responses to AZD1222 COVID-19 vaccine. On this clone: The antigen is not known. Other DNA sequences from this sample encode an identical CDR3 as well.

This CDR3 comprises 14 residues. Trimming took 2 bases from V and 2 from J; bases not matched to a gene: 3. Germline CDR1 and CDR2: GTSNPN and SVGIG (reference sequence). Notes on the study in general: Nearly half of the spike-specific TCRs reportedly recognize variant regions that carry no mutations. Scientists sampled the repertoires only once the peak T cell response had passed.

The data were produced by immunoSEQ multiplex PCR, yet TCRdb's version contains in-frame clones alone and is incomplete. Of some 93,000 clones listed, 88% are singletons. The source is an adult who received the AZD1222 COVID-19 vaccine. Sequenced material: peripheral blood, taken 28 days after the second AZD1222 dose. The chain employs TRBV30 and TRBJ2-7; the match to TRBD1 covers 10 bases. CDR3 DNA: TGTGCCTGGAGTACCGGGACAGGGGCCTACGAGCAGTACTTC. This encodes CAWSTGTGAYEQYF.